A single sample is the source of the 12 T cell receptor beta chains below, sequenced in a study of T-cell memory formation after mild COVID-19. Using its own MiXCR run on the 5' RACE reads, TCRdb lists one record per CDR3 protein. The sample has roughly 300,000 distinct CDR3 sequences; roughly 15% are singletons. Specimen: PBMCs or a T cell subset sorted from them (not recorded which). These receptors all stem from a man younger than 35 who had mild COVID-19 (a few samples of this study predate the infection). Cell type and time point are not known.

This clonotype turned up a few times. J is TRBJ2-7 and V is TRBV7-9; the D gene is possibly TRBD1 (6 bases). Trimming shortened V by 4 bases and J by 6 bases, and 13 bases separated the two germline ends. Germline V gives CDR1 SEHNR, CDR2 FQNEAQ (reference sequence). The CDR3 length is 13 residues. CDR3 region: CASSSPQGPEQYF. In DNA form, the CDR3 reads TGTGCCAGCAGCTCCCCACAGGGACCCGAGCAGTACTTC. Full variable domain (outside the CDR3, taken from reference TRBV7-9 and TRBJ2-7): DTGVSQNPRHKITKRGQNVTFRCDPISEHNRLYWYRQTLGQGPEFLTYFQNEAQLEKSRLLSDRFSAERPKGSFSTLEIQRTEQGDSAMYLCASSSPQGPEQYFGPGTRLTVT.

CDR3 DNA sequence: TGTGCCAGCTCACCACCGGAAGGGTCAGATACGCAGTATTTT. It codes for CASSPPEGSDTQYF. This rearrangement joins TRBV18 to TRBJ2-3; D remains ambiguous. The CDR3 is 14 amino acids. V was clipped by 0 bases and J by 4 bases, with 8 bases between them. Per the germline V gene, CDR1 is KGHSH and CDR2 is LQKENI. Looking up the rest from reference TRBV18 and TRBJ2-3 gives the full variable domain: NAGVMQNPRHLVRRRGQEARLRCSPMKGHSHVYWYRQLPEEGLKFMVYLQKENIIDESGMPKERFSAEFPKEGPSILRIQQVVRGDSAAYFCASSPPEGSDTQYFGPGTRLTVL.

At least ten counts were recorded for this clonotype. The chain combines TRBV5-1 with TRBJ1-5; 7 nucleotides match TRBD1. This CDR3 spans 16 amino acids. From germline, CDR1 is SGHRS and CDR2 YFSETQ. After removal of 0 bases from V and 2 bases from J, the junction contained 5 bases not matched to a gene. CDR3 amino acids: CASSLEAGGGNQPQHF. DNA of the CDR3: TGCGCCAGCAGCTTGGAGGCAGGGGGTGGCAATCAGCCCCAGCATTTT.

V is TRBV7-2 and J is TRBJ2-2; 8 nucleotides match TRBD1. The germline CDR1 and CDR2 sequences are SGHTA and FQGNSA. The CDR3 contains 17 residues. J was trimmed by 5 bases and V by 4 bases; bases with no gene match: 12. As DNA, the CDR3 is TGTGCCAGCAGCTGGGTCGGAACAGGGGGAAATACCGGGGAGCTGTTTTTT. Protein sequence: CASSWVGTGGNTGELFF.

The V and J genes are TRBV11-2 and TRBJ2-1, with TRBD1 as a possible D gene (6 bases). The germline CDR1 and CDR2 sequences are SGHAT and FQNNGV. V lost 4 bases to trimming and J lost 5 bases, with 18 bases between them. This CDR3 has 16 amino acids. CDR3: CASSYGLQGLHNEQFF. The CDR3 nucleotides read TGTGCCAGCAGCTACGGCCTCCAGGGGCTCCACAATGAGCAGTTCTTC.

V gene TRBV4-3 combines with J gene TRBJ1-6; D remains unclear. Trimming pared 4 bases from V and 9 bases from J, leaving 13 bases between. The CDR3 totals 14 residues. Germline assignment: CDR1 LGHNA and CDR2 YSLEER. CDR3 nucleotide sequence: TGCGCCAGCAGCCGAGCCCCAGCCGTTTCACCCCTCCACTTT. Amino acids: CASSRAPAVSPLHF.

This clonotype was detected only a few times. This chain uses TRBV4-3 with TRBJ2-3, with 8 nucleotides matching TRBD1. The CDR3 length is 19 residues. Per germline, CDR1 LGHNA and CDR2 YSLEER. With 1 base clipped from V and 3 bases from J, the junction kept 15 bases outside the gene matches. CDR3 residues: CASSQVGLTGGEGTDTQYF. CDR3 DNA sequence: TGCGCCAGCAGCCAAGTGGGGCTAACAGGGGGAGAGGGGACAGATACGCAGTATTTT.

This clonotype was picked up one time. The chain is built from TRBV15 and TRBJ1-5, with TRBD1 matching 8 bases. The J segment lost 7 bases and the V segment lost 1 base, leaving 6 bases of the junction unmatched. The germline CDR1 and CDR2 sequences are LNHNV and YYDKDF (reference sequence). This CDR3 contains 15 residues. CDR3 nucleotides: TGTGCCACCAGCAGAGGACAGGGGTTTCGGCAGCCCCAGCATTTT. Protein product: CATSRGQGFRQPQHF.

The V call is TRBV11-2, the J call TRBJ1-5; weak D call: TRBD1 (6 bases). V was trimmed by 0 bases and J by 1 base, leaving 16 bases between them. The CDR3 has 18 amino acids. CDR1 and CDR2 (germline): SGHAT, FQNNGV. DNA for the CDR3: TGTGCCAGCAGCTTAGACGGGACAACCCGGGACAGCAATCAGCCCCAGCATTTT. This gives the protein CASSLDGTTRDSNQPQHF.

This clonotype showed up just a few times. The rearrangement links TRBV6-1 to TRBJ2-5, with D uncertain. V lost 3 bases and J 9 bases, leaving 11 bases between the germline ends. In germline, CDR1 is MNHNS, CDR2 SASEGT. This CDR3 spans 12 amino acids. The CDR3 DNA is TGTGCCAGCAGTGACGTGGGTATCTCCCAGTACTTC. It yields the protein CASSDVGISQYF.

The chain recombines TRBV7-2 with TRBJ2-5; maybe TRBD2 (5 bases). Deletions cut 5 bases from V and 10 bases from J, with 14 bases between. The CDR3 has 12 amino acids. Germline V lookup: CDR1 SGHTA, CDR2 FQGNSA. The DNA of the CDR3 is TGTGCCAGCAGCATCGCTTACGGAGGCCAGTACTTC. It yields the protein CASSIAYGGQYF. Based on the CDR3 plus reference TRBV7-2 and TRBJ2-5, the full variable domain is GAGVSQSPSNKVTEKGKDVELRCDPISGHTALYWYRQSLGQGLEFLIYFQGNSAPDKSGLPSDRFSAERTGGSVSTLTIQRTQQEDSAVYLCASSIAYGGQYFGPGTRLLVL.

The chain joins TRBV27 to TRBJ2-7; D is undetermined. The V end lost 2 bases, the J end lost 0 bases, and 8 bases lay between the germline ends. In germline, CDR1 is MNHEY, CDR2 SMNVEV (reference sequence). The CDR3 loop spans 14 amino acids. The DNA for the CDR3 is TGTGCCAGCAGTTTAGCCCGAGGCTCCTACGAGCAGTACGTC. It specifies CASSLARGSYEQYV.